The 2 T cell receptor beta chains listed next were all sequenced from one sample in a study of blood T cell repertoires in COVID-19. Data came from immunoSEQ multiplex PCR; TCRdb stores just in-frame clones and leaves some out. Of a few hundred thousand clones listed, approximately 90% are singletons. The sequenced sample was PBMCs or T cells enriched from blood (not recorded which). Every receptor here comes from a woman aged 25 to 39 who had recovered from COVID-19.

CDR3 loop: CASSSMRARNEKLFF. CDR3 DNA sequence: TGTGCCAGCAGCTCAATGCGGGCCCGAAATGAAAAACTGTTTTTT. The chain recombines TRBV5-6 with TRBJ1-4; D is ambiguous. The CDR3 is 15 amino acids. The V end was cut by 3 bases, the J end by 5 bases, with 14 bases between. Germline values: CDR1 SGHDT, CDR2 YYEEEE.

The chain employs TRBV28 and TRBJ2-2; 8 bases are shared with TRBD2. Germline CDR1 MDHEN, CDR2 SYDVKM. The CDR3 length is 15 residues. V gave up 7 bases and J gave up 1 base; unmatched junction bases: 5. The CDR3 here is CASTSGGQNTGELFF. The CDR3 DNA is TGTGCCAGCACTTCGGGGGGGCAGAACACCGGGGAGCTGTTTTTT.